The 19 T cell receptor beta chains below come from one sample, sequenced in a study of cytotoxic CD8 clonotypes in ibrutinib-treated CLL. Method: immunoSEQ multiplex PCR; TCRdb's copy keeps in-frame clones and lacks some. The sample holds 150,000 or so clones; roughly 83% are singletons and the top ten take 9.5% to 15%. The sequencing here drew on PBMCs, taken after 12 months of ibrutinib treatment. The receptors here all came from a human donor with chronic lymphocytic leukemia.

The CDR3 DNA follows: TGTGCCAGCAATAGACAGGGGATCACTGAAGCTTTCTTT. Translation: CASNRQGITEAFF. V and J are TRBV11-2 and TRBJ1-1, with 8 positions matching TRBD1. The CDR3 contains 13 residues. Looked up from germline, CDR1 is SGHAT and CDR2 is FQNNGV. The V segment lost 7 bases and the J segment 4 bases; nucleotides outside the gene matches: 5.

In this sample, this clone turned up a few times. The chain employs TRBV29-1 and TRBJ1-1; the D is unclear. CDR3 length: 11 residues. Trimming took off 8 bases at V and 8 bases at J, with 15 bases between the two ends. Germline values: CDR1 SQVTM, CDR2 ANQGSEA. The CDR3 nucleotides read TGCAGCTTGAGGATTGGTACCGAAGCTTTCTTT. Protein sequence: CSLRIGTEAFF.

V gene TRBV4-1 combines with J gene TRBJ2-7; TRBD2 matches at 9 bases. CDR3 length equals 14 residues. Germline V lookup: CDR1 MGHRA, CDR2 YSYEKL. The J segment lost 0 bases and the V segment lost 4 bases, leaving 1 base of the junction unmatched. CDR3 sequence: CASSRGGVSYEQYF. In DNA form, the CDR3 reads TGCGCCAGCAGCCGCGGGGGGGTCTCCTACGAGCAGTACTTC.

This clone has more than one count but fewer than ten. The chain couples TRBV5-1 to TRBJ2-7; D tentatively fits TRBD1 or TRBD2 (5 bases each). The ends were cut back, 4 bases at V and 2 bases at J, with 13 bases in the middle. Looked up from germline, CDR1 is SGHRS and CDR2 is YFSETQ. CDR3 length: 14 amino acids. The DNA for the CDR3 is TGCGCCAGCAGCATGAGGGACGGGACCTACGAGCAGTACTTC. Encoded protein: CASSMRDGTYEQYF.

V and J are TRBV2 and TRBJ2-5; D ambiguous. Trimming removed 6 bases at V and 10 bases at J, with 9 bases between. Germline V gene sequence: CDR1 SNHLY, CDR2 FYNNEI. This CDR3 is 10 amino acids long. The CDR3 DNA is TGTGCCAGCAGCGGACCGTTCCAGTACTTC. Protein: CASSGPFQYF. Full variable domain (outside the CDR3, taken from reference TRBV2 and TRBJ2-5): EPEVTQTPSHQVTQMGQEVILRCVPISNHLYFYWYRQILGQKVEFLVSFYNNEISEKSEIFDDQFSVERPDGSNFTLKIRSTKLEDSAMYFCASSGPFQYFGPGTRLLVL.

V gene TRBV19 combines with J gene TRBJ2-5, with a possible D match to TRBD2 (5 bases). CDR3 size: 13 residues. V was shortened by 5 bases and J by 2 bases, with 9 bases between the two germline ends. The germline V gene has CDR1 LNHDA and CDR2 SQIVND (reference sequence). The CDR3 DNA reads TGTGCCAGTAGTTGGAGCGGACAAGAGACCCAGTACTTC. Its protein product is CASSWSGQETQYF.

The J gene is TRBJ2-3, the V gene TRBV7-2; unclear D gene. V was trimmed by 6 bases and J by 0 bases, leaving 1 base between them. CDR3 size: 11 residues. CDR1 and CDR2 from the germline V gene are SGHTA and FQGNSA. CDR3 residues: CASSSTDTQYF. As DNA, the CDR3 is TGTGCCAGCAGTAGCACAGATACGCAGTATTTT.

This clone was counted between two and nine times. The chain uses TRBV11-2 and TRBJ2-4; TRBD2 matches 13 bases. The CDR3 contains 20 residues. Trimming took 0 bases from V and 0 from J; bases not matched to a gene: 8. Germline V lookup: CDR1 SGHAT, CDR2 FQNNGV. The CDR3 DNA reads TGTGCCAGCAGCTTAGAACTAGCGGGAGGGCCGGTTGGAGCCAAAAACATTCAGTACTTC. Its protein is CASSLELAGGPVGAKNIQYF.

V gene TRBV19 combines with J gene TRBJ2-1; D is unresolved. The germline V and J ends were trimmed by 4 bases and 4 bases, with 2 bases remaining between them. The CDR3 loop spans 11 amino acids. Germline V gene lookup returns CDR1 LNHDA and CDR2 SQIVND (reference sequence). The CDR3 reads CASSTYNEQFF. CDR3 sequence (DNA): TGTGCCAGTAGTACGTACAATGAGCAGTTCTTC.

The chain carries TRBV10-2 and TRBJ2-4; 8 nucleotides match TRBD1. The trim removed 8 bases at V and 7 bases at J, leaving 13 bases unmatched. In germline, CDR1 is WSHSY, CDR2 SAAADI. The CDR3 runs to 15 residues. The CDR3 region has the DNA TGCGCCAGCTCAAAGACAGGGGTTAAATTGAACATTCAGTACTTC. This encodes CASSKTGVKLNIQYF.

The chain employs TRBV29-1 and TRBJ2-7; a weak D match, TRBD1 (6 bases). The CDR3 loop spans 16 amino acids. Per germline, CDR1 SQVTM and CDR2 ANQGSEA. The V end was cut by 4 bases, the J end by 0 bases, with 19 bases between. In DNA, the CDR3 is TGCAGCGTTGTTTTTCAACAGGGCGACCCCTCCTACGAGCAGTACTTC. Encoded protein: CSVVFQQGDPSYEQYF.

The V gene is TRBV5-1, the J gene TRBJ2-7; 8 positions match TRBD2. V trimming: 0 bases; J trimming: 6 bases; junction bases outside the gene matches: 8. The CDR3 runs 15 residues. Germline V gene lookup returns CDR1 SGHRS and CDR2 YFSETQ. The CDR3 is CASSLEVSGTGEQYF. The CDR3 DNA sequence: TGCGCCAGCAGCTTGGAGGTTAGCGGGACTGGCGAGCAGTACTTC. The full variable domain, with the rest looked up from reference TRBV5-1 and TRBJ2-7, is KAGVTQTPRYLIKTRGQQVTLSCSPISGHRSVSWYQQTPGQGLQFLFEYFSETQRNKGNFPGRFSGRQFSNSRSEMNVSTLELGDSALYLCASSLEVSGTGEQYFGPGTRLTVT.

V and J are TRBV25-1 and TRBJ2-1; 13 bases line up with TRBD2. The CDR3 runs to 14 residues. Trimming cost V 5 bases and J 7 bases; bases outside gene matches: 2. Per the germline V gene, CDR1 is MGHDK and CDR2 is SYGVNS. The CDR3 nucleotides read TGTGCCAGCAGTACTAGCGGGAGGGCGAATGAGCAGTTCTTC. Protein product: CASSTSGRANEQFF.

The rearrangement uses TRBV4-2 and TRBJ2-7; possibly TRBD1 for D (5 bases). The CDR3 is made up of 16 amino acids. Trimming pared 0 bases from V and 4 bases from J, leaving 16 bases between. Germline CDR1 and CDR2: LGHNA and YNFKEQ. The CDR3 region is CASSQDRQSYRYEQYF. CDR3 sequence (DNA): TGTGCCAGCAGCCAAGATAGACAGTCCTATAGGTACGAGCAGTACTTC.

V gene TRBV28 combines with J gene TRBJ2-2; tentatively, D is TRBD1 (6 bases). Germline loops: CDR1 MDHEN, CDR2 SYDVKM. The length of the CDR3 is 15 residues. The V end was cut by 3 bases, the J end by 5 bases, with 13 bases between. The CDR3 spells CASSFQQGLTGELFF. In DNA form, the CDR3 reads TGTGCCAGCAGTTTTCAACAGGGTCTTACCGGGGAGCTGTTTTTT.

The chain recombines TRBV5-6 with TRBJ2-7, with TRBD2 matching 7 bases. The CDR3 extends over 13 amino acids. Trimming at V came to 1 base and at J to 9 bases, leaving 7 bases not matched to a gene. CDR1 and CDR2 from the germline V gene are SGHDT and YYEEEE. For the CDR3, the DNA is TGTGCCAGCAGCTTGCTAAGTTCGGGGGGGCAGTACTTC. This codes for CASSLLSSGGQYF.

The V call is TRBV9, the J call TRBJ1-4; D ambiguous. CDR1 is SGDLS and CDR2 is YYNGEE in the germline V gene. This CDR3 is built from 15 residues. Trimming cost V 2 bases and J 0 bases, with 8 bases left between them. Here the CDR3 reads CASSVSIATNEKLFF. The CDR3 bases are TGTGCCAGCAGCGTCAGTATTGCAACTAATGAAAAACTGTTTTTT.

This rearrangement joins TRBV7-2 to TRBJ2-7; 7 positions match TRBD1. Germline values: CDR1 SGHTA, CDR2 FQGNSA. This CDR3 region has 14 residues. With 5 bases clipped from V and 3 bases from J, the junction kept 7 bases outside the gene matches. The CDR3 loop is CASSRGQASYEQYF. The CDR3 DNA sequence: TGTGCCAGCAGCCGAGGACAGGCGAGCTACGAGCAGTACTTC.

The chain carries TRBV28 and TRBJ1-1; no clear D gene. Germline CDR1 MDHEN, CDR2 SYDVKM. The CDR3 is 12 amino acids. The germline V and J ends were trimmed by 7 bases and 1 base, with 7 bases remaining between them. In nucleotides, the CDR3 is TGTGCCAGCAACACACCGAACACTGAAGCTTTCTTT. Amino acids: CASNTPNTEAFF.